This T cell receptor (beta chain) was captured in a study of shared clonotypes between healthy human individuals. V was trimmed by 0 bases and J by 1 base, leaving 8 bases between them. Germline loops: CDR1 SGHRS, CDR2 YFSETQ. The CDR3 is made up of 15 amino acids. Sequencing used immunoSEQ multiplex PCR; TCRdb keeps in-frame clones, though not all of them. The table has more than 400,000 clones, less than 96% seen once. The chain is built from TRBV5-1 and TRBJ2-1; D gene uncertain. The source of this sequence is a woman aged 25 to 39 in good health. Sequenced sample: naive CD4+ T cells sorted from blood. The subset here: CD45RA+ positively selected. The CDR3 protein is CASSLDLQSYNEQFF. The CDR3 bases are TGCGCCAGCAGCTTGGATCTGCAATCCTACAATGAGCAGTTCTTC.